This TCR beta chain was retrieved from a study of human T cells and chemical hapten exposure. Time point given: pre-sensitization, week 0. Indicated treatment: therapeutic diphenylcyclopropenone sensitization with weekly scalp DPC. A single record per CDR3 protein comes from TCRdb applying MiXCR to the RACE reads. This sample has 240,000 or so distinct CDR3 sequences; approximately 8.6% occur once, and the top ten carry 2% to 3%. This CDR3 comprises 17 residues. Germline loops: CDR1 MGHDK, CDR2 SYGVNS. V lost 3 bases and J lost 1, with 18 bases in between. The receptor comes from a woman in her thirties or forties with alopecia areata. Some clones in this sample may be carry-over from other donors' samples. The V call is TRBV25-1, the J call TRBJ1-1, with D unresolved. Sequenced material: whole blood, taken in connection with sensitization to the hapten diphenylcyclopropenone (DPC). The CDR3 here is CASSDTHPSKTNTEAFF. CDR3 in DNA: TGTGCCAGCAGTGATACGCACCCGAGTAAAACGAACACTGAAGCTTTCTTT.